A single sample gave rise to the 21 T cell receptor beta chains below, sequenced in a study of T-cell memory formation after mild COVID-19. TCRdb re-analysed the 5' RACE reads in MiXCR, keeping a single row per CDR3 protein. The top ten hold 13% to 15% of the sample, which has about 150,000 distinct CDR3 sequences, roughly 15% seen once. Sequencing was performed on PBMCs or a T cell subset sorted from them (not recorded which). The source of these receptors is an adult woman who had mild COVID-19 (a few samples of this study predate the infection). Cell type and time point are not known.

The chain employs TRBV24-1 and TRBJ1-4; D is ambiguous. The CDR3 spans 13 residues. Germline CDR1 and CDR2: KGHDR and SFDVKD. V was shortened by 7 bases and J by 5 bases, with 10 bases between the two germline ends. CDR3: CATSQPGNEKLFF. The CDR3 bases are TGTGCCACCAGCCAACCGGGGAATGAAAAACTGTTTTTT.

The chain couples TRBV6-5 to TRBJ2-7; 9 positions agree with TRBD2. The CDR3 totals 13 residues. Germline V gene data show CDR1 as MNHEY and CDR2 as SVGAGI. V lost 6 bases to trimming and J lost 3 bases; unmatched junction nucleotides: 3. The DNA of the CDR3 is TGTGCCAGCAGGGGCGGGGGGGGCTACGAGCAGTACTTC. Translated: CASRGGGGYEQYF.

This rearrangement joins TRBV5-1 to TRBJ1-6; 8 bases agree with TRBD1. V was pared by 4 bases and J by 9 bases, with 6 bases of the junction left unmatched. CDR1 is SGHRS and CDR2 is YFSETQ in the germline V gene. The CDR3 spans 14 residues. CDR3 residues: CASSTGQGGSPLHF. In DNA, the CDR3 is TGCGCCAGCAGCACCGGACAGGGTGGTTCACCCCTCCACTTT.

V usage is TRBV24-1 and J usage is TRBJ1-4; D is undetermined. With 4 bases removed from V and 3 bases from J, the gap between germline ends came to 11 bases. The germline CDR1 and CDR2 sequences are KGHDR and SFDVKD. This CDR3 region has 15 residues. The chain's CDR3 is CATSEGGSSNEKLFF. CDR3 sequence (DNA): TGTGCCACCAGTGAGGGAGGTTCTTCTAATGAAAAACTGTTTTTT.

This clonotype was counted between two and nine times. J is TRBJ1-2 and V is TRBV6-5; D is ambiguous. The germline V and J ends were trimmed by 6 bases and 7 bases, with 12 bases remaining between them. The length of the CDR3 is 12 residues. Germline CDR1 MNHEY, CDR2 SVGAGI. The CDR3 DNA sequence: TGTGCCAGCAGCGCATACGTAGGTGGCTACACCTTC. As protein: CASSAYVGGYTF.

The V and J genes are TRBV5-1 and TRBJ2-7; D remains ambiguous. The V gene lost 2 bases and the J gene lost 3 bases, with 15 bases spanning the gap. CDR3 length equals 15 residues. Germline lookup yields CDR1 SGHRS and CDR2 YFSETQ. CDR3 region: CASSFLRRCFYEQYF. CDR3 in DNA: TGCGCCAGCAGCTTCCTCCGCAGGTGTTTCTACGAGCAGTACTTC.

A note on this clonotype: One junction end does not reproduce the germline sequence, and a read error may be involved. The chain recombines TRBV5-1 with TRBJ2-5, with D perhaps matching TRBD2 (6 bases). Germline V gene data show CDR1 as SGHRS and CDR2 as YFSETQ. The CDR3 totals 14 residues. The CDR3 spells CASRLGGVSETQYF. The CDR3 nucleotides read TGCGCCAGCAGATTGGGGGGTGTGTCGGAGACCCAGTACTTC.

CDR3 residues: CAWRRQGKVSEQFF. As DNA, the CDR3 is TGTGCCTGGAGAAGACAGGGAAAAGTAAGTGAGCAGTTCTTC. V and J are TRBV30 and TRBJ2-1; 7 nucleotides agree with TRBD1. Trimming at V came to 3 bases and at J to 9 bases, leaving 11 bases not matched to a gene. CDR1 is GTSNPN and CDR2 is SVGIG in the germline V gene (reference sequence). The CDR3 is 14 residues long.

The chain has TRBV5-5 and TRBJ2-7; TRBD1 matches at 7 bases. There are 15 residues in the CDR3. With 1 base clipped from V and 1 base from J, the junction kept 5 bases outside the gene matches. CDR1 is SGHKS, CDR2 YYEKEE, per germline (reference sequence). CDR3 coding DNA: TGTGCCAGCAGCTTGAGGAGACAGGGTTCCTACGAGCAGTACTTC. Translated, it gives CASSLRRQGSYEQYF.

In this sample, this clonotype turned up a few times. This chain uses TRBV6-4 with TRBJ1-1; no clear D. Germline CDR1 and CDR2: MRHNA and SNTAGT. The CDR3 has 14 residues. Trimming stripped 2 bases from V and 1 base from J, with 8 bases between. The CDR3 loop is CASSDGLENTEAFF. CDR3 in DNA: TGTGCCAGCAGTGACGGGTTGGAGAACACTGAAGCTTTCTTT.

The chain recombines TRBV14 with TRBJ2-3; 9 nucleotides align to TRBD2. Germline CDR1 and CDR2: SGHDN and FVKESK. CDR3 length: 17 residues. V trimming: 3 bases; J trimming: 0 bases; junction bases outside the gene matches: 7. The CDR3 region has the DNA TGTGCCAGCAGCCACCGGCCTAGCGGGACTAGCACAGATACGCAGTATTTT. Protein product: CASSHRPSGTSTDTQYF. Full variable domain (outside the CDR3, taken from reference TRBV14 and TRBJ2-3): EAGVTQFPSHSVIEKGQTVTLRCDPISGHDNLYWYRRVMGKEIKFLLHFVKESKQDESGMPNNRFLAERTGGTYSTLKVQPAELEDSGVYFCASSHRPSGTSTDTQYFGPGTRLTVL.

This clonotype has more than one count but fewer than ten. The chain combines TRBV10-3 with TRBJ2-1, with a possible D match to TRBD2 (5 bases). This CDR3 is 15 amino acids long. CDR1 is ENHRY and CDR2 is SYGVKD in the germline V gene. The V and J ends lost 8 bases and 3 bases respectively, with 17 bases between them. CDR3 DNA sequence: TGTGCCATCCGGCCGGAGTTGAGGGACTACAATGAGCAGTTCTTC. The encoded protein is CAIRPELRDYNEQFF.

The chain combines TRBV4-1 with TRBJ1-1; TRBD1 matches at 9 bases. The CDR3 has 14 amino acids. V was pared by 4 bases and J by 4 bases, with 4 bases of the junction left unmatched. CDR1 and CDR2 (germline): MGHRA, YSYEKL. The CDR3 loop reads CASSPTDRGTEAFF. CDR3 sequence (DNA): TGCGCCAGCAGCCCAACGGACAGGGGCACTGAAGCTTTCTTT.

This clonotype was detected only a few times. The chain couples TRBV29-1 to TRBJ1-1; D uncertain. The V gene lost 3 bases and the J gene lost 4 bases, with 12 bases spanning the gap. CDR3 length: 13 amino acids. Looked up from germline, CDR1 is SQVTM and CDR2 is ANQGSEA. CDR3 in DNA: TGCAGCGTTGAGCAGAGATTGTCCACTGAAGCTTTCTTT. Residues: CSVEQRLSTEAFF.

The table lists this clonotype with a few counts. The V and J genes are TRBV6-5 and TRBJ2-7, with D possibly being TRBD2 (5 bases). The CDR3 is 14 amino acids. Trimming cost V 7 bases and J 5 bases, with 18 bases left between them. CDR1 MNHEY and CDR2 SVGAGI come from the germline V gene. The CDR3 is CASTRGQEADEQYF. In DNA, the CDR3 is TGTGCCAGCACCCGAGGTCAGGAGGCCGACGAGCAGTACTTC.

This clonotype was seen only a few times. V is TRBV12-3 or TRBV12-4 and J is TRBJ1-1; TRBD1 matches at 7 bases. This CDR3 has 12 amino acids. J lost 6 bases, V lost 6 bases, and 4 bases had no gene match. The CDR3 DNA sequence: TGTGCCAGCAGAGACAGGGACGCTGAAGCTTTCTTT. This codes for CASRDRDAEAFF.

The V and J genes are TRBV11-3 and TRBJ2-1; TRBD1 matches at 7 bases. The CDR3 is 15 residues long. Germline assignment: CDR1 SGHNT and CDR2 YENEEA. Trimming took 5 bases from V and 3 from J; bases not matched to a gene: 7. CDR3 in amino acids: CASSLMRGHYNEQFF. DNA for the CDR3: TGTGCCAGCAGCCTAATGAGGGGGCACTACAATGAGCAGTTCTTC.

This clonotype was observed a few times. The chain combines TRBV2 with TRBJ2-2; no firm D call. There are 12 residues in the CDR3. The V end was cut by 6 bases, the J end by 6 bases, with 8 bases between. From germline, CDR1 is SNHLY and CDR2 FYNNEI. CDR3 protein: CASRGGAGELFF. The CDR3 nucleotides read TGTGCCAGCAGGGGTGGAGCCGGGGAGCTGTTTTTT.

This clonotype was seen more than once but under ten times. This chain connects TRBV7-3 to TRBJ2-1; 11 bases fit TRBD2. Per the germline V gene, CDR1 is SGHTA and CDR2 is FQGTGA. The CDR3 sequence is 15 residues long. Trimming removed 3 bases from V and 7 bases from J; junction bases left unmatched: 5. CDR3 sequence: CASSFLAGGKNEQFF. The CDR3 DNA sequence: TGTGCCAGCAGCTTTCTAGCGGGGGGAAAAAATGAGCAGTTCTTC.

This chain links TRBV5-1 with TRBJ2-3; D ambiguous. V shed 5 bases and J shed 9 bases, with 16 bases lying between them. Per the germline V gene, CDR1 is SGHRS and CDR2 is YFSETQ. CDR3 length: 13 amino acids. The chain's CDR3 is CASSSGIEYTQYF. In nucleotides, the CDR3 is TGCGCCAGCAGTAGTGGCATTGAGTACACGCAGTATTTT.

V and J are TRBV9 and TRBJ2-1; TRBD2 matches at 9 bases. The trim removed 4 bases at V and 0 bases at J, leaving 5 bases unmatched. This CDR3 comprises 16 residues. From germline, CDR1 is SGDLS and CDR2 YYNGEE. The CDR3 region is CASSQLSGGSYNEQFF. For the CDR3, the DNA is TGTGCCAGCAGCCAACTTAGCGGGGGCTCCTACAATGAGCAGTTCTTC. Variable domain in full (rest from reference TRBV9 and TRBJ2-1): DSGVTQTPKHLITATGQRVTLRCSPRSGDLSVYWYQQSLDQGLQFLIQYYNGEERAKGNILERFSAQQFPDLHSELNLSSLELGDSALYFCASSQLSGGSYNEQFFGPGTRLTVL.